The clone carrying this TCR beta chain appeared a single time. What it binds is unknown. The record originates from a study of cytomegalovirus exposure and HLA in healthy donors. Points from the study as a whole: Later on, a genetic analysis was performed. It linked a missense variant in DCLRE1C with V- and J-gene trimming of TCR beta. Presence/absence analyses assumed roughly uniform sequencing depth across donors.

The PCR had 60 Vbeta and 13 Jbeta primers. In the source study's methods: A later analysis counted some 87 million unique TCR beta chains, some 11 million shared. Clones were read by immunoSEQ multiplex PCR, and TCRdb kept only the in-frame ones, dropping some. V and J calls plus clone size are reproduced from that table; the DNA served to infer D and trimming. Among around 150,000 clones, more than 70% were seen once, and the ten largest hold under 2%. The CDR3 has 15 amino acids. Germline V CDR1 and CDR2: MNHEY, SVGAGI. With 0 bases clipped from V and 2 bases from J, the junction kept 3 bases outside the gene matches.

What was sequenced was PBMCs. The receptor's source is a woman in her thirties or forties in good health and CMV-seronegative. This chain connects TRBV6-5 to TRBJ2-7, with TRBD1 identical over 8 bases. DNA of the CDR3: TGTGCCAGCAGTTACTCGCAGGGGGCAACCTACGAGCAGTACTTC. Amino acid sequence: CASSYSQGATYEQYF.